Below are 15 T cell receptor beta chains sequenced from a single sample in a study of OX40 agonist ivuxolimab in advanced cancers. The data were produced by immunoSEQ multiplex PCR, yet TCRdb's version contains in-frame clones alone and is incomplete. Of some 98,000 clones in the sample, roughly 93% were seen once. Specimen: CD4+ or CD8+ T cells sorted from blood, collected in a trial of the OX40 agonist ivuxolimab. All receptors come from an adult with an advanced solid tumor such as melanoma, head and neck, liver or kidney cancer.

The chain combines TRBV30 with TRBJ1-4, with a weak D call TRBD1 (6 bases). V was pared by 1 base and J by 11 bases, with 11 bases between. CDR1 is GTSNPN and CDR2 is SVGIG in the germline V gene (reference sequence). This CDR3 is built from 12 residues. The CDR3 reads CAWSEQGRKLFF. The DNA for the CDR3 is TGTGCCTGGAGTGAACAGGGTCGGAAACTGTTTTTT.

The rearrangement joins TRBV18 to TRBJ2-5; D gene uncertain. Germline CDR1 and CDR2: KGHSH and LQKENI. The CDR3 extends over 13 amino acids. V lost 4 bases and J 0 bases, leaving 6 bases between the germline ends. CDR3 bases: TGTGCCAGCTCACTCTCGTACCAAGAGACCCAGTACTTC. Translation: CASSLSYQETQYF.

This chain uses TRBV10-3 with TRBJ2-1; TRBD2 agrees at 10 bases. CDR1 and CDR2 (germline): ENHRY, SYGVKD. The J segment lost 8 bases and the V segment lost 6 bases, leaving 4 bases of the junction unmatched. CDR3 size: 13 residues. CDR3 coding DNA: TGTGCCATCAGGATAGCGGGAGGCCATGAGCAGTTCTTC. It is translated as CAIRIAGGHEQFF.

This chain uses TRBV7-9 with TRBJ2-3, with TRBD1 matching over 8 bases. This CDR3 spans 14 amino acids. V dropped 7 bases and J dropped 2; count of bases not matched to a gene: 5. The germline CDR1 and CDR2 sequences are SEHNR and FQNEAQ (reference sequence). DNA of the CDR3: TGTGCCAGCACAACAGGGGGAAACACAGATACGCAGTATTTT. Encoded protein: CASTTGGNTDTQYF.

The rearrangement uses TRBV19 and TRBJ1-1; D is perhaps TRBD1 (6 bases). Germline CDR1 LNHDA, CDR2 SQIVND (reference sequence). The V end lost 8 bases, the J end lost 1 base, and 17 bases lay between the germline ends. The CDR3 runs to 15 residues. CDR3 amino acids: CASRWEGQSNTEAFF. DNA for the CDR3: TGTGCCAGTCGGTGGGAGGGACAATCGAACACTGAAGCTTTCTTT.

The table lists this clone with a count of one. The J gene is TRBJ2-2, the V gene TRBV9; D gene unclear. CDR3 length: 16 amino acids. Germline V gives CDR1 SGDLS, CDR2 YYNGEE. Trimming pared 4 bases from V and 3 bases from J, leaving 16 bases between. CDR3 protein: CASSPRLFADTGELFF. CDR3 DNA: TGTGCCAGCAGCCCCCGGTTGTTCGCGGACACCGGGGAGCTGTTTTTT. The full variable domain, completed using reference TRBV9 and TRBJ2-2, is DSGVTQTPKHLITATGQRVTLRCSPRSGDLSVYWYQQSLDQGLQFLIQYYNGEERAKGNILERFSAQQFPDLHSELNLSSLELGDSALYFCASSPRLFADTGELFFGEGSRLTVL.

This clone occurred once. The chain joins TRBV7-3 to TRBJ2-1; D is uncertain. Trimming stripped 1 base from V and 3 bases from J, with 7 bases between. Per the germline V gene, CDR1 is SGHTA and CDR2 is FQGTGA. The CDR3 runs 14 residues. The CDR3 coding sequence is TGTGCCAGCAGCTTAAGTACGGGCTACAATGAGCAGTTCTTC. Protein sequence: CASSLSTGYNEQFF.

CDR3 loop: CASSLFGLAGQETQYF. The CDR3 coding sequence is TGCGCCAGCAGCTTGTTTGGACTAGCGGGGCAGGAGACCCAGTACTTC. The gene calls are TRBV5-1 and TRBJ2-5; 12 nucleotides line up with TRBD2. CDR3 length equals 16 residues. The J segment lost 5 bases and the V segment lost 1 base, leaving 6 bases of the junction unmatched. The germline V gene encodes CDR1 SGHRS and CDR2 YFSETQ.

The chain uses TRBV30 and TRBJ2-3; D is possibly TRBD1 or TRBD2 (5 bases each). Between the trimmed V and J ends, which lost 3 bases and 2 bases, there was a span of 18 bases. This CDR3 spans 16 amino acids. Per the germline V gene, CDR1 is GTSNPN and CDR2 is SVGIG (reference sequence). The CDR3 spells CAWRPRDGRSTDTQYF. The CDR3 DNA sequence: TGTGCCTGGAGGCCCCGGGACGGACGATCCACAGATACGCAGTATTTT.

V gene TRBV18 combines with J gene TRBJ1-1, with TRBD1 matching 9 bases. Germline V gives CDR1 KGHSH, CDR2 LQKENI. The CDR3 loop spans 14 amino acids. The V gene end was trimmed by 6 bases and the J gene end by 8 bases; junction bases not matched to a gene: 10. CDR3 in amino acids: CASSGRTGELEAFF. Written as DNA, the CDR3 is TGTGCCAGCTCGGGTCGGACAGGGGAACTAGAAGCTTTCTTT.

CDR3 DNA sequence: TGTGCCAGCAGTGGGTCTTCCCGAAACTACAATGAGCAGTTCTTC. Residues: CASSGSSRNYNEQFF. This chain connects TRBV2 to TRBJ2-1; D gene unclear. This CDR3 has 15 amino acids. V was shortened by 4 bases and J by 3 bases, with 13 bases between the two germline ends. The germline V gene encodes CDR1 SNHLY and CDR2 FYNNEI.

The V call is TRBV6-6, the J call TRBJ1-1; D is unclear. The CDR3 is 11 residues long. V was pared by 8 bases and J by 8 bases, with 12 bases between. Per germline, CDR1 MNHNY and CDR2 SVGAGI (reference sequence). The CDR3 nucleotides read TGTGCCAGCCTTCGCCTAGGAGAAGCTTTCTTT. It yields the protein CASLRLGEAFF.

CDR3 sequence reads: CASSRSNAPGFHF. The CDR3 DNA is TGTGCCAGCAGCCGTAGTAATGCCCCAGGTTTCCACTTT. The chain joins TRBV7-2 to TRBJ1-6; unclear D gene. The CDR3 is 13 residues long. The germline V gene encodes CDR1 SGHTA and CDR2 FQGNSA. Deletions cut 5 bases from V and 17 bases from J, with 19 bases between.

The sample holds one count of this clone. The CDR3 protein is CASSLILTGNTIYF. The CDR3 DNA reads TGTGCCAGCAGCTTGATACTAACTGGAAACACCATATATTTT. This chain joins TRBV7-2 and TRBJ1-3, with unresolved D. This CDR3 is built from 14 residues. Trimming cost V 3 bases and J 2 bases, with 8 bases left between them. Germline CDR1 SGHTA, CDR2 FQGNSA.

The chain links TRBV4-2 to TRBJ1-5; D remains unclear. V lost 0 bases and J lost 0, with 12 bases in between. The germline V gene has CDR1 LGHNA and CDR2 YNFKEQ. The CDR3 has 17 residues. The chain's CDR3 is CASSQDVPGVSNQPQHF. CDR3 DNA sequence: TGTGCCAGCAGCCAAGACGTCCCCGGAGTTAGCAATCAGCCCCAGCATTTT.